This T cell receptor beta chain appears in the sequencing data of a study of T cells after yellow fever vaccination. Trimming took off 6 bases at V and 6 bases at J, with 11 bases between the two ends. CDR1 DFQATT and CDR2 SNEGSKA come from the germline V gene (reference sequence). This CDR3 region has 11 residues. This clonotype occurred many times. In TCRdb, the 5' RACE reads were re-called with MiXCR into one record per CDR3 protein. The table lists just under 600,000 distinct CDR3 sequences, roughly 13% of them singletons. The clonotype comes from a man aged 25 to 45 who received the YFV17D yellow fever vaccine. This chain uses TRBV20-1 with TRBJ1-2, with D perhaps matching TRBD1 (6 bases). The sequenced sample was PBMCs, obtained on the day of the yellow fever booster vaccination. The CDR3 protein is CSALTGNGYTF. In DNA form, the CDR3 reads TGCAGTGCGCTTACAGGGAATGGCTACACCTTC.